The next 32 T cell receptor beta chains were all read from a single sample in a study of blood T cell repertoires in COVID-19. Sequencing used immunoSEQ multiplex PCR; TCRdb keeps in-frame clones, though not all of them. The sample contains 68,000 or so clones, approximately 91% of which appear only once. Material for sequencing was peripheral blood. These receptors originate from a man in his 70s with active or convalescent COVID-19.

This rearrangement joins TRBV9 to TRBJ2-2, with 9 bases that match TRBD2. Germline V CDR1 and CDR2: SGDLS, YYNGEE. J lost 6 bases, V lost 6 bases, and 6 bases had no gene match. CDR3 size: 14 residues. In DNA form, the CDR3 reads TGTGCCAGCACTGGGATAGCGGGAGCCGGGGAGCTGTTTTTT. Residues: CASTGIAGAGELFF.

The rearrangement joins TRBV16 to TRBJ1-2; D unresolved. V was clipped by 0 bases and J by 3 bases, with 14 bases between them. The CDR3 length is 16 residues. Per germline, CDR1 KGHSY and CDR2 FQNENV. The CDR3: CASSQSREGMHYGYTF. In DNA form, the CDR3 reads TGTGCCAGCAGCCAATCCCGCGAGGGCATGCACTATGGCTACACCTTC.

V and J are TRBV9 and TRBJ2-7, with 8 bases lining up with TRBD1. The length of the CDR3 is 14 residues. CDR1 is SGDLS and CDR2 is YYNGEE in the germline V gene. V shed 2 bases and J 2 bases; nucleotides not matched to a gene: 3. In DNA form, the CDR3 reads TGTGCCAGCAGCGTCGGACAGGGCCCCTACGAGCAGTACTTC. Its protein is CASSVGQGPYEQYF.

This chain joins TRBV6-6 and TRBJ2-1; perhaps TRBD2 as D (5 bases). Germline values: CDR1 MNHNY, CDR2 SVGAGI (reference sequence). This CDR3 has 14 amino acids. Trimming took 7 bases from V and 4 from J, leaving 14 bases between them. The CDR3 DNA reads as TGTGCCAGCATTCCGGGGAAAAAATACAATGAGCAGTTCTTC. Its translation: CASIPGKKYNEQFF.

This chain joins TRBV15 and TRBJ2-5; TRBD2 aligns across 12 bases. This CDR3 spans 16 amino acids. V trimming: 3 bases; J trimming: 2 bases; junction bases outside the gene matches: 4. Germline values: CDR1 LNHNV, CDR2 YYDKDF (reference sequence). CDR3 in amino acids: CATSRRTSGAQETQYF. In nucleotides, the CDR3 is TGTGCCACCAGCAGGAGGACTAGCGGGGCTCAAGAGACCCAGTACTTC.

V and J are TRBV4-1 and TRBJ1-2; the match to TRBD1 covers 7 bases. The germline gives CDR1 MGHRA, CDR2 YSYEKL. This CDR3 spans 15 amino acids. Germline trimming cut 1 base from V and 2 bases from J; bases unmatched to any gene: 4. As DNA, the CDR3 is TGCGCCAGCAGCCAAGCGGGACAGTTAAACTATGGCTACACCTTC. This sequence encodes CASSQAGQLNYGYTF.

The V call is TRBV18, the J call TRBJ1-2; TRBD1 matches 9 bases. The germline CDR1 and CDR2 sequences are KGHSH and LQKENI. V shed 4 bases, J shed 8 bases, and the junction held 5 bases outside the gene matches. The CDR3 is 13 amino acids. The CDR3 DNA is TGTGCCAGCTCACAGGGACAGGGCGAAGGCTACACCTTC. It yields the protein CASSQGQGEGYTF. Together with reference TRBV18 and TRBJ1-2, the CDR3 gives the full variable domain: NAGVMQNPRHLVRRRGQEARLRCSPMKGHSHVYWYRQLPEEGLKFMVYLQKENIIDESGMPKERFSAEFPKEGPSILRIQQVVRGDSAAYFCASSQGQGEGYTFGSGTRLTVV.

This sequence joins TRBV13 and TRBJ2-1, with 10 positions matching TRBD2. The CDR3 consists of 15 residues. J gave up 6 bases and V 3 bases, and 5 bases lay outside the gene matches. Looked up from germline, CDR1 is PRHDT and CDR2 is FYEKMQ (reference sequence). The CDR3 loop reads CASSFPSGSGNEQFF. CDR3 coding DNA: TGTGCCAGCAGCTTTCCTAGCGGGAGTGGCAATGAGCAGTTCTTC.

This chain's CDR3 is CASSALLSRTEAFF. The DNA for the CDR3 is TGTGCCAGCAGCGCGCTTCTCTCTAGGACTGAAGCTTTCTTT. The gene calls are TRBV9 and TRBJ1-1; no clear D gene. There are 14 residues in the CDR3. In germline, CDR1 is SGDLS, CDR2 YYNGEE. Trimming cost V 3 bases and J 5 bases, with 14 bases left between them. Full variable domain (outside the CDR3, taken from reference TRBV9 and TRBJ1-1): DSGVTQTPKHLITATGQRVTLRCSPRSGDLSVYWYQQSLDQGLQFLIQYYNGEERAKGNILERFSAQQFPDLHSELNLSSLELGDSALYFCASSALLSRTEAFFGQGTRLTVV.

The V gene is TRBV10-1, the J gene TRBJ2-2; 12 bases agree with TRBD2. The CDR3 has 14 amino acids. V was pared by 8 bases and J by 3 bases, with 1 base of the junction left unmatched. Germline CDR1 WNHNN, CDR2 SYGVQD (reference sequence). CDR3 loop: CASGTSGYTGELFF. The CDR3 DNA reads TGCGCCAGCGGGACTAGCGGGTACACCGGGGAGCTGTTTTTT.

The chain combines TRBV2 with TRBJ1-3; D is uncertain. CDR3 length equals 14 residues. Germline V CDR1 and CDR2: SNHLY, FYNNEI. V lost 7 bases to trimming and J lost 0 bases, with 10 bases between them. The DNA of the CDR3 is TGTGCCAGCACCCCCGCGGGCTCTGGAAACACCATATATTTT. Translating it yields CASTPAGSGNTIYF.

The V call is TRBV6-6, the J call TRBJ2-2, with 12 bases aligning to TRBD1. Losses at the gene ends were 6 bases for V and 6 bases for J; bases not matched to a gene: 2. CDR3 size: 14 residues. Germline assignment: CDR1 MNHNY and CDR2 SVGAGI (reference sequence). The CDR3 coding sequence is TGTGCCAGCAGGGGGACAGGGGGCTCCGGGGAGCTGTTTTTT. It specifies CASRGTGGSGELFF.

The V gene is TRBV6-6, the J gene TRBJ1-2; unclear D gene. The V gene's germline CDR1 is MNHNY and CDR2 SVGAGI (reference sequence). This CDR3 comprises 12 residues. V lost 5 bases and J 4 bases, leaving 8 bases between the germline ends. This CDR3 is CASSTDLYGYTF. The DNA for the CDR3 is TGTGCCAGCAGTACAGATCTCTATGGCTACACCTTC.

This clone was found once. The chain combines TRBV7-9 with TRBJ1-5, with 7 bases aligning to TRBD1. Germline assignment: CDR1 SEHNR and CDR2 FQNEAQ (reference sequence). Trimming cost V 1 base and J 3 bases; bases outside gene matches: 6. There are 16 residues in the CDR3. This CDR3 reads CASSLGVGTVNQPQHF. CDR3 nucleotides: TGTGCCAGCAGCTTAGGAGTAGGGACAGTCAATCAGCCCCAGCATTTT.

The chain couples TRBV5-1 to TRBJ2-7, with D possibly being TRBD1 (5 bases). V was trimmed by 0 bases and J by 2 bases, leaving 15 bases between them. The CDR3 is 16 residues long. Germline assignment: CDR1 SGHRS and CDR2 YFSETQ. The CDR3 DNA is TGCGCCAGCAGCTTGGCAGGGAACGGACCAACCTACGAGCAGTACTTC. This translates into CASSLAGNGPTYEQYF.

This clone was found once. Other nucleotide sequences from this sample produce the same CDR3. V is TRBV5-1 and J is TRBJ2-3; tentatively, D is TRBD1 (6 bases). The germline V gene encodes CDR1 SGHRS and CDR2 YFSETQ. CDR3 length: 15 amino acids. Trimming shortened V by 0 bases and J by 0 bases, and 8 bases separated the two germline ends. CDR3 loop: CASSLAGASTDTQYF. The DNA of the CDR3 is TGCGCCAGCAGCTTGGCAGGGGCCAGCACAGATACGCAGTATTTT. The whole variable domain, remainder taken from reference TRBV5-1 and TRBJ2-3, is KAGVTQTPRYLIKTRGQQVTLSCSPISGHRSVSWYQQTPGQGLQFLFEYFSETQRNKGNFPGRFSGRQFSNSRSEMNVSTLELGDSALYLCASSLAGASTDTQYFGPGTRLTVL.

The rearrangement links TRBV6-1 to TRBJ2-6, with D maybe TRBD2 (6 bases). V dropped 1 base and J dropped 2 bases, with 12 bases sitting between them. Germline V gene sequence: CDR1 MNHNS, CDR2 SASEGT. CDR3 length: 17 residues. In DNA form, the CDR3 reads TGTGCCAGCAGTGAAGTTGAAGGGACTGCTGGGGCCAACGTCCTGACTTTC. Protein: CASSEVEGTAGANVLTF.

The CDR3 DNA is TGCGCCAGCAGGGAGGGGAACAGGGTTATCCTATACGAGCAGTACTTC. It is translated as CASREGNRVILYEQYF. The chain combines TRBV10-1 with TRBJ2-7; D tentatively fits TRBD1 or TRBD2 (6 bases each). Between the trimmed V and J ends, which lost 6 bases and 4 bases, there was a span of 22 bases. This CDR3 is 16 amino acids long. The V gene's germline CDR1 is WNHNN and CDR2 SYGVQD (reference sequence).

The chain combines TRBV9 with TRBJ2-5; tentative D call: TRBD1 (5 bases). With 2 bases removed from V and 5 bases from J, the gap between germline ends came to 13 bases. The CDR3 has 14 amino acids. CDR1 SGDLS and CDR2 YYNGEE come from the germline V gene. CDR3 sequence (DNA): TGTGCCAGCAGCGTCCAGGGCGTTGGGGAGACCCAGTACTTC. This sequence encodes CASSVQGVGETQYF. Variable domain in full (rest from reference TRBV9 and TRBJ2-5): DSGVTQTPKHLITATGQRVTLRCSPRSGDLSVYWYQQSLDQGLQFLIQYYNGEERAKGNILERFSAQQFPDLHSELNLSSLELGDSALYFCASSVQGVGETQYFGPGTRLLVL.

The genes are TRBV19 and TRBJ2-2; tentative D call: TRBD1 (6 bases). CDR3 size: 15 residues. The germline V gene has CDR1 LNHDA and CDR2 SQIVND (reference sequence). Trimming removed 6 bases at V and 2 bases at J, with 13 bases between. The CDR3 sequence is CASRTGTKNTGELFF. CDR3 sequence (DNA): TGTGCCAGTAGAACGGGGACAAAAAACACCGGGGAGCTGTTTTTT.

A note on this clone: Within the sample, other DNA sequences also encode this same CDR3. The chain employs TRBV29-1 and TRBJ2-3; TRBD1 matches at 8 bases. The germline CDR1 and CDR2 sequences are SQVTM and ANQGSEA. The CDR3 covers 12 residues. The CDR3 nucleotides are TGCAGTGTGGACAGGGTAGCAGATACGCAGTATTTT. It is translated as CSVDRVADTQYF.

The chain employs TRBV19 and TRBJ1-3; 9 bases are a match to TRBD1. CDR1 is LNHDA and CDR2 is SQIVND in the germline V gene (reference sequence). The CDR3 totals 14 residues. The V gene end was trimmed by 11 bases and the J gene end by 1 base; junction bases not matched to a gene: 6. This CDR3 is CAVRDRASGNTIYF. The CDR3 bases are TGTGCCGTTAGGGACAGGGCATCTGGAAACACCATATATTTT. Variable domain in full (rest from reference TRBV19 and TRBJ1-3): DGGITQSPKYLFRKEGQNVTLSCEQNLNHDAMYWYRQDPGQGLRLIYYSQIVNDFQKGDIAEGYSVSREKKESFPLTVTSAQKNPTAFYLCAVRDRASGNTIYFGEGSWLTVV.

The chain has TRBV20-1 and TRBJ2-4, with a tentative D call TRBD2 (6 bases). Per the germline V gene, CDR1 is DFQATT and CDR2 is SNEGSKA (reference sequence). The CDR3 runs 13 residues. Between the trimmed V and J ends, which lost 3 bases and 6 bases, there was a span of 12 bases. The CDR3 coding sequence is TGCAGTGCTAGTAAGGGGACTCTAAACATTCAGTACTTC. Protein product: CSASKGTLNIQYF.

The chain recombines TRBV3-1 (or the pseudogene TRBV3-2) with TRBJ2-5, with 9 nucleotides matching TRBD2. The V segment lost 0 bases and the J segment 5 bases; nucleotides outside the gene matches: 7. The CDR3 length is 16 residues. Germline lookup yields CDR1 LGHDT and CDR2 YNNKEL (reference sequence). CDR3 amino acids: CASSQEGGGARETQYF. The CDR3 DNA reads TGTGCCAGCAGCCAAGAAGGCGGGGGGGCCCGGGAGACCCAGTACTTC.

This rearrangement joins TRBV18 to TRBJ2-1; the match to TRBD2 covers 14 bases. The germline V gene has CDR1 KGHSH and CDR2 LQKENI. V lost 1 base and J lost 3; bases outside the gene matches: 8. The CDR3 contains 19 residues. The CDR3 reads CASSPRGLAGENFYNEQFF. The CDR3, as DNA: TGTGCCAGCTCACCACGGGGACTAGCGGGAGAGAACTTCTACAATGAGCAGTTCTTC. The full variable domain, completed using reference TRBV18 and TRBJ2-1, is NAGVMQNPRHLVRRRGQEARLRCSPMKGHSHVYWYRQLPEEGLKFMVYLQKENIIDESGMPKERFSAEFPKEGPSILRIQQVVRGDSAAYFCASSPRGLAGENFYNEQFFGPGTRLTVL.

J is TRBJ1-2 and V is TRBV28; no clear D gene. From germline, CDR1 is MDHEN and CDR2 SYDVKM. The CDR3 covers 14 residues. The V end lost 4 bases, the J end lost 1 base, and 10 bases lay between the germline ends. The CDR3 DNA sequence: TGTGCCAGCAGTTACCTGGAGGGTAACTATGGCTACACCTTC. It yields the protein CASSYLEGNYGYTF.

The V gene is TRBV4-2, the J gene TRBJ1-5; 7 positions agree with TRBD1. The CDR3 runs 17 residues. The germline CDR1 and CDR2 sequences are LGHNA and YNFKEQ. Losses at the gene ends were 2 bases for V and 2 bases for J; bases not matched to a gene: 9. The CDR3 loop is CASSQSAGGTGNQPQHF. CDR3 sequence (DNA): TGTGCCAGCAGCCAATCGGCAGGGGGAACCGGCAATCAGCCCCAGCATTTT.

The chain employs TRBV10-1 and TRBJ2-2; tentatively, D is TRBD1 (7 bases). The CDR3 runs 14 residues. Germline V gene sequence: CDR1 WNHNN, CDR2 SYGVQD (reference sequence). The germline V and J ends were trimmed by 8 bases and 2 bases, with 12 bases remaining between them. The CDR3 bases are TGCGCCAGCCGGCAGGGGGGAAACACCGGGGAGCTGTTTTTT. It yields the protein CASRQGGNTGELFF.

This clone showed up just a few times. V usage is TRBV6-6 and J usage is TRBJ1-3; 8 bases are a match to TRBD1. Germline CDR1 is MNHNY and CDR2 is SVGAGI (reference sequence). The CDR3 length is 14 residues. The trim removed 7 bases at V and 0 bases at J, leaving 2 bases unmatched. The CDR3 DNA reads TGTGCCAGCACGACAGGGGACTCTGGAAACACCATATATTTT. Amino acids: CASTTGDSGNTIYF.

This sequence joins TRBV11-2 and TRBJ1-1, with D maybe TRBD1 (5 bases). The CDR3 has 13 residues. Trimming removed 8 bases from V and 2 bases from J, with 12 bases in between. From germline, CDR1 is SGHAT and CDR2 FQNNGV. CDR3 amino acids: CASCGGVNTEAFF. CDR3 in DNA: TGTGCCAGCTGTGGGGGGGTCAACACTGAAGCTTTCTTT.

The V gene is TRBV5-1, the J gene TRBJ2-2; tentative D call: TRBD1 (6 bases). V gave up 1 base and J gave up 4 bases, with 11 bases separating them. The CDR3 runs 15 residues. The V gene's germline CDR1 is SGHRS and CDR2 YFSETQ. The CDR3 loop reads CASSLIQGSTGELFF. Written as DNA, the CDR3 is TGCGCCAGCAGCTTGATCCAGGGGAGCACCGGGGAGCTGTTTTTT.

This clone was observed at least ten times. CDR3 bases: TGCAGCGTTTCCGGACTAGCGGGATATGCCGGGGAGCTGTTTTTT. Its protein product is CSVSGLAGYAGELFF. The V call is TRBV29-1, the J call TRBJ2-2; TRBD2 aligns across 12 bases. The length of the CDR3 is 15 residues. In germline, CDR1 is SQVTM, CDR2 ANQGSEA. V lost 5 bases and J lost 6; bases outside the gene matches: 7.